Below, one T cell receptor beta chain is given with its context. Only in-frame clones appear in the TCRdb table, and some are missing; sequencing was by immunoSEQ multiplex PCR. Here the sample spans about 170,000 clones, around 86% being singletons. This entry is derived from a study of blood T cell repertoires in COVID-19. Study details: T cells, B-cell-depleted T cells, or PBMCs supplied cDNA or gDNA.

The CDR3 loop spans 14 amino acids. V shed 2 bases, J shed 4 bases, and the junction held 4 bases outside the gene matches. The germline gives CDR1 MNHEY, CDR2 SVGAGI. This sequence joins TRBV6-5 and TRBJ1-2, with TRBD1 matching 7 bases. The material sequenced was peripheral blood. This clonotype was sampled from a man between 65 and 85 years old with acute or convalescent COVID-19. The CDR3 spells CASSYGGQRYGYTF. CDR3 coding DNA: TGTGCCAGCAGTTACGGGGGACAGCGCTATGGCTACACCTTC.